The rows below give T cell receptor beta chains drawn from one sample of a study of sequential checkpoint blockade in melanoma. Data came from immunoSEQ multiplex PCR; TCRdb stores just in-frame clones and leaves some out. The profile shows over 9,500 clones, approximately 60% of them singletons. Sample: CD8+ T cells sorted from blood (inferred from file names), taken from a patient given nivolumab and ipilimumab in sequence. The receptors here all came from a human donor with melanoma. CDR3s include the opening cysteine and the closing phenylalanine or tryptophan. Fields, in order: V gene, CDR3 length, CDR3 protein.

V: TRBV9; length: 17; CDR3: CASSVPPTDREQNEQFF
V: TRBV30; length: 13; CDR3: CAWDRGQGYEQYF
V: TRBV7-9; length: 16; CDR3: CASSPWGTGSLQKLFF
V: TRBV2; length: 16; CDR3: CASRGTGGASNQPQHF
V: TRBV11-3; length: 16; CDR3: CASSSGREGLTDTQYF
V: TRBV25-1; length: 14; CDR3: CASTAGGLDTEAFF
V: TRBV7-9; length: 15; CDR3: CASSSPDQADYEQYF
V: TRBV10-3; length: 15; CDR3: CAISEPTDLVNEQFF
V: TRBV5-1; length: 15; CDR3: CASSLGTGKTTEAFF
V: TRBV5-6; length: 17; CDR3: CASSLSLAGVRKETQYF
V: TRBV19; length: 15; CDR3: CASSMSTGNQETQYF
V: TRBV14; length: 17; CDR3: CASSQEELAGVGGELFF
V: TRBV11-2; length: 15; CDR3: CASSSMGARVYGYTF